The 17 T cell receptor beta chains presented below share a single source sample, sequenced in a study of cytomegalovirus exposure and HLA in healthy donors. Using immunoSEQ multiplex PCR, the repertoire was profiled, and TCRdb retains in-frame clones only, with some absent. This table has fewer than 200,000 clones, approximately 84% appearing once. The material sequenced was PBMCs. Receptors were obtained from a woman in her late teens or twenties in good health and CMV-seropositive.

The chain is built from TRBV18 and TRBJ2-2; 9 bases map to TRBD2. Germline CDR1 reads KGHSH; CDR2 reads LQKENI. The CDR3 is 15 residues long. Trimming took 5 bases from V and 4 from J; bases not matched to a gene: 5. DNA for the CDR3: TGTGCCAGCTCAACGCGGGGGGGCCGCACCGGGGAGCTGTTTTTT. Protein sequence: CASSTRGGRTGELFF.

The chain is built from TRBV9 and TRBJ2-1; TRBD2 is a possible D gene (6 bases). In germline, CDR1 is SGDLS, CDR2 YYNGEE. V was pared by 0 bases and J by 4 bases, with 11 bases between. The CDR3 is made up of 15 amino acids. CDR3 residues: CASSVDGGEYNEQFF. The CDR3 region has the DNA TGTGCCAGCAGCGTAGATGGCGGGGAATACAATGAGCAGTTCTTC. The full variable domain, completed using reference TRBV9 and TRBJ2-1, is DSGVTQTPKHLITATGQRVTLRCSPRSGDLSVYWYQQSLDQGLQFLIQYYNGEERAKGNILERFSAQQFPDLHSELNLSSLELGDSALYFCASSVDGGEYNEQFFGPGTRLTVL.

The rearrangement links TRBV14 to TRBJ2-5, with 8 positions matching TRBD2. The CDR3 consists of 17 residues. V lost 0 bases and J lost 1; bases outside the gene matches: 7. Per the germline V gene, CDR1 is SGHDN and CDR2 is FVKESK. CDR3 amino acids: CASSQDNGGAIQETQYF. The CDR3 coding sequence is TGTGCCAGCAGCCAAGATAACGGGGGGGCGATCCAAGAGACCCAGTACTTC.

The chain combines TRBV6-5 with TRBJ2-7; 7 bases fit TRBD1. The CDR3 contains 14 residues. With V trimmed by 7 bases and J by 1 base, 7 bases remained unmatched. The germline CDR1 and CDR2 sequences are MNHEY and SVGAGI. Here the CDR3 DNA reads TGTGCCAGCAACCTACGACAGGGTTCCTACGAGCAGTACTTC. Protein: CASNLRQGSYEQYF.

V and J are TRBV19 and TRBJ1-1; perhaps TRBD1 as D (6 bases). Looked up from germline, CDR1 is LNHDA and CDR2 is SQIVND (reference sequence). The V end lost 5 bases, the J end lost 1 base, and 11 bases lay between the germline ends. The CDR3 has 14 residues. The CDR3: CASSLGTRNTEAFF. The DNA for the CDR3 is TGTGCCAGTAGTCTGGGGACAAGGAACACTGAAGCTTTCTTT.

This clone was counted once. CDR3 nucleotides: TGTGCCACCCAAAGGGGCGTCTCTGGAAACACCATATATTTT. Amino acid sequence: CATQRGVSGNTIYF. The rearrangement uses TRBV7-9 and TRBJ1-3, with D possibly TRBD1 on 5 matching bases. This CDR3 region has 14 residues. Per germline, CDR1 SEHNR and CDR2 FQNEAQ (reference sequence). V shed 10 bases and J shed 0 bases, with 13 bases lying between them. The full variable domain, rest sourced from reference TRBV7-9 and TRBJ1-3, is DTGVSQNPRHKITKRGQNVTFRCDPISEHNRLYWYRQTLGQGPEFLTYFQNEAQLEKSRLLSDRFSAERPKGSFSTLEIQRTEQGDSAMYLCATQRGVSGNTIYFGEGSWLTVV.

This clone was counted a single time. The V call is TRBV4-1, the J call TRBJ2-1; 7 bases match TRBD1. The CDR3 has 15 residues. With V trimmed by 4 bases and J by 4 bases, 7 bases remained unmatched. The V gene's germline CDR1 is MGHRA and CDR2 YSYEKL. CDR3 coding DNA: TGCGCCAGCAGCCGCGGACAGGTGAATTACAATGAGCAGTTCTTC. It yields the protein CASSRGQVNYNEQFF.

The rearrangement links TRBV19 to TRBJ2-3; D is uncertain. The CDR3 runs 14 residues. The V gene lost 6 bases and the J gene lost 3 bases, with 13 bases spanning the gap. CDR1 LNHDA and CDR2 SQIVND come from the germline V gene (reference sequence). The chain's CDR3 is CASRYSEATDTQYF. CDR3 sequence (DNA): TGTGCCAGTAGATATAGTGAGGCGACAGATACGCAGTATTTT.

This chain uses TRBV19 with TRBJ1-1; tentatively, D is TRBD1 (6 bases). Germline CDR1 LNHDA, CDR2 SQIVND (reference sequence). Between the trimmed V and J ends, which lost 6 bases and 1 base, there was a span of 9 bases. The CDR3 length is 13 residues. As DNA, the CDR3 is TGTGCCAGTAGCTTGGGGGCGAACACTGAAGCTTTCTTT. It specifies CASSLGANTEAFF.

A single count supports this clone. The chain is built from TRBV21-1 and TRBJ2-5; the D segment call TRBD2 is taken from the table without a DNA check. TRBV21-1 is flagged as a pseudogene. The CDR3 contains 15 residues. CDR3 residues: CASSKAGPGGETQYF. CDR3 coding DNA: TGTGCCAGCAGCAAAGCGGGACCGGGGGGGGAGACCCAGTACTTC.

The CDR3 bases are TGTGCCACCAGCAGAGATCAGGGGTTGGATGAAGCTTTCTTT. Translation gives CATSRDQGLDEAFF. The chain carries TRBV15 and TRBJ1-1, with D maybe TRBD1 (6 bases). V was pared by 0 bases and J by 7 bases, with 12 bases between. Looked up from germline, CDR1 is LNHNV and CDR2 is YYDKDF (reference sequence). The CDR3 length is 14 residues.

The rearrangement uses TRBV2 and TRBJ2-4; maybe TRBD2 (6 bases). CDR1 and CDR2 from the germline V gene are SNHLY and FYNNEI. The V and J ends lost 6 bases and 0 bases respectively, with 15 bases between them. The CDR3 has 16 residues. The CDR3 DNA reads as TGTGCCAGCAGCGGCGGGACTGAGATAGCCAAAAACATTCAGTACTTC. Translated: CASSGGTEIAKNIQYF.

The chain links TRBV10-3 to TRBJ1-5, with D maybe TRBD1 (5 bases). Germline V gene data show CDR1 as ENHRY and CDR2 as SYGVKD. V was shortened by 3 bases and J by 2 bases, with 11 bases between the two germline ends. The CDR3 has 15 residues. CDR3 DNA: TGTGCCATCAGTGAAAGGGGCGAAGGCAATCAGCCCCAGCATTTT. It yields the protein CAISERGEGNQPQHF.

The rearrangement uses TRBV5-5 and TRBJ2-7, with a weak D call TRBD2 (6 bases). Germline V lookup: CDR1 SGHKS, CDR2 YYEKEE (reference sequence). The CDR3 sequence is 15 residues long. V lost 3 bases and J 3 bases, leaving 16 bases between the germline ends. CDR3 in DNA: TGTGCCAGCAGCTCGTCAGGGTACGGGGGCTACGAGCAGTACTTC. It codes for CASSSSGYGGYEQYF.

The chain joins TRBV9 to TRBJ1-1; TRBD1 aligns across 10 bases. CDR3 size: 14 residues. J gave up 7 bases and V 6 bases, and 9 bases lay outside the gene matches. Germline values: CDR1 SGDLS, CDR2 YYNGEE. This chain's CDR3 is CASTRQGASGEAFF. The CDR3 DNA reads TGTGCCAGCACAAGACAGGGGGCGTCCGGTGAAGCTTTCTTT.

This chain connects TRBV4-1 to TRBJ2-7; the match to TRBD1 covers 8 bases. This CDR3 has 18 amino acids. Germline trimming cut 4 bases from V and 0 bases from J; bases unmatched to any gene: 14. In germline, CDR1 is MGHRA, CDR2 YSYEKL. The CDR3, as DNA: TGCGCCAGCAGCCTCCAAGCCTCCCGACAGGGGAGCTCCTACGAGCAGTACTTC. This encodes CASSLQASRQGSSYEQYF.

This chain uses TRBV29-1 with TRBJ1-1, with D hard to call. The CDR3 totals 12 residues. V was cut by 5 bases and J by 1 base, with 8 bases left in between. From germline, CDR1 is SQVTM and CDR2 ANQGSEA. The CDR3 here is CSVSPGNTEAFF. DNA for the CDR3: TGCAGCGTTTCTCCCGGGAACACTGAAGCTTTCTTT.